The 6 T cell receptor beta chains reported below all come from one sample, sequenced in a study of Ad26.COV2.S vaccination and SARS-CoV-2 variants. The treatment here: roughly 18 received Ad26.COV2.S at low or high dose, single or two shots; about 5 received placebo; per-sample allocation not given. After the first vaccine or placebo injection, samples were drawn on day 63. Method: immunoSEQ multiplex PCR; TCRdb's copy keeps in-frame clones and lacks some. The table includes 240,000 or so clones, approximately 88% detected once. Sequencing used peripheral blood, obtained in a trial of Ad26.COV2.S vaccine versus placebo. These receptors were collected from a person aged 18-60 years who received the Ad26.COV2.S COVID-19 vaccine or a placebo.

The chain has TRBV2 and TRBJ2-7; D may match TRBD1 or TRBD2 (7 bases each). This CDR3 has 14 amino acids. Germline V gene data show CDR1 as SNHLY and CDR2 as FYNNEI. Trimming took 6 bases from V and 2 from J, leaving 14 bases between them. The CDR3 protein is CASRPTGTTYEQYF. Written as DNA, the CDR3 is TGTGCCAGCAGACCGACAGGGACTACCTACGAGCAGTACTTC. Full variable domain (rest looked up from reference TRBV2 and TRBJ2-7): EPEVTQTPSHQVTQMGQEVILRCVPISNHLYFYWYRQILGQKVEFLVSFYNNEISEKSEIFDDQFSVERPDGSNFTLKIRSTKLEDSAMYFCASRPTGTTYEQYFGPGTRLTVT.

This clone was observed a single time. The chain has TRBV6-6 and TRBJ1-5; D uncertain. Germline V gene data show CDR1 as MNHNY and CDR2 as SVGAGI (reference sequence). The CDR3 is 13 amino acids. The V gene lost 4 bases and the J gene lost 4 bases, with 8 bases spanning the gap. CDR3 DNA sequence: TGTGCCAGCAGTTGGAGCTTTAATCAGCCCCAGCATTTT. Translated: CASSWSFNQPQHF.

This chain links TRBV28 with TRBJ2-3; 10 nucleotides match TRBD2. This CDR3 has 14 amino acids. Trimming removed 10 bases from V and 2 bases from J; junction bases left unmatched: 6. Germline assignment: CDR1 MDHEN and CDR2 SYDVKM. The CDR3 DNA reads as TGTGCCACCCGGACTAGCGGTTTCACAGATACGCAGTATTTT. The encoded protein is CATRTSGFTDTQYF.

The chain combines TRBV11-2 with TRBJ2-3; TRBD2 is a possible D gene (6 bases). The CDR3 spans 17 residues. Looked up from germline, CDR1 is SGHAT and CDR2 is FQNNGV. The V end lost 5 bases, the J end lost 2 bases, and 20 bases lay between the germline ends. Written as DNA, the CDR3 is TGTGCCAGCAGCCTGGGACTCTCCAACACTTACACAGATACGCAGTATTTT. This translates into CASSLGLSNTYTDTQYF.

The chain uses TRBV4-2 and TRBJ1-1, with D possibly being TRBD1 (5 bases). Germline V gene lookup returns CDR1 LGHNA and CDR2 YNFKEQ. CDR3 length: 15 amino acids. Deletions cut 0 bases from V and 7 bases from J, with 15 bases between. Written as DNA, the CDR3 is TGTGCCAGCAGCCAAGATAGGAGCGGGGGAAGTGAAGCTTTCTTT. Protein sequence: CASSQDRSGGSEAFF.

V and J are TRBV6-2 or TRBV6-3 and TRBJ2-1; D uncertain. The CDR3 runs 17 residues. V was pared by 5 bases and J by 4 bases, with 21 bases between. Per the germline V gene, CDR1 is MNHEY and CDR2 is SVGEGT. The CDR3 spells CASSMVGGKLFYNEQFF. CDR3 sequence (DNA): TGTGCCAGCAGTATGGTCGGCGGCAAACTTTTTTACAATGAGCAGTTCTTC.